The following is a T cell receptor beta chain sequence with its context. The CDR3 totals 14 residues. Germline V gives CDR1 SGHTA, CDR2 FQGNSA. V lost 7 bases and J 5 bases, leaving 15 bases between the germline ends. The data are from a study of control samples from healthy donors and cancer patients. Clones were read by immunoSEQ multiplex PCR, and TCRdb kept only the in-frame ones, dropping some. The sample shows about 130,000 clones, roughly 94% of them seen only once. The gene calls are TRBV7-2 and TRBJ2-1; D is unresolved. Sequences were obtained from PBMCs. The TCR originated in a man in his fifties or sixties with colorectal cancer. CDR3 in amino acids: CASNLLVLDNEQFF. In DNA form, the CDR3 reads TGTGCCAGCAATTTACTCGTATTGGACAATGAGCAGTTCTTC. The full variable domain, in which reference TRBV7-2 and TRBJ2-1 provide the parts outside the CDR3, is GAGVSQSPSNKVTEKGKDVELRCDPISGHTALYWYRQSLGQGLEFLIYFQGNSAPDKSGLPSDRFSAERTGGSVSTLTIQRTQQEDSAVYLCASNLLVLDNEQFFGPGTRLTVL.